This passage covers 21 T cell receptor beta chains from one sample sequenced in a study of blood T cell repertoires in COVID-19. Sequenced by immunoSEQ multiplex PCR; TCRdb stores in-frame clones only, minus some. The table has about 100,000 clones, 86% seen once. Material: peripheral blood. These TCRs come from a man in his sixties with acute or convalescent COVID-19.

V and J are TRBV6-5 and TRBJ1-2; D may be TRBD1 (6 bases). This CDR3 comprises 13 residues. V was clipped by 4 bases and J by 6 bases, with 12 bases between them. Germline assignment: CDR1 MNHEY and CDR2 SVGAGI. The CDR3 sequence: CASSLDRINGYTF. The CDR3 nucleotides are TGTGCCAGCAGTTTGGACAGAATCAATGGCTACACCTTC.

Only one count was recorded for this clone. The J gene is TRBJ2-5, the V gene TRBV27; 13 nucleotides line up with TRBD2. Germline-derived CDR1 and CDR2 are MNHEY and SMNVEV (reference sequence). J lost 5 bases, V lost 4 bases, and 4 bases had no gene match. The CDR3 loop spans 15 amino acids. The CDR3 DNA reads TGTGCCAGCAGTTCACGGACTAGCGGGAGCGAGACCCAGTACTTC. Residues: CASSSRTSGSETQYF.

The chain combines TRBV4-2 with TRBJ2-3, with TRBD2 as a possible D gene (5 bases). The V and J ends lost 0 bases and 0 bases respectively, with 16 bases between them. Germline values: CDR1 LGHNA, CDR2 YNFKEQ. The CDR3 runs 18 residues. The CDR3 DNA is TGTGCCAGCAGCCAAGAAGTGATTTTGCCGGGAAGCACAGATACGCAGTATTTT. It codes for CASSQEVILPGSTDTQYF.

CDR3 in amino acids: CASNLVLANYDNEQFF. The CDR3 DNA follows: TGTGCCAGCAACCTCGTACTAGCCAATTACGACAATGAGCAGTTCTTC. J is TRBJ2-1 and V is TRBV2, with a possible D match to TRBD2 (6 bases). Germline lookup yields CDR1 SNHLY and CDR2 FYNNEI. This CDR3 has 16 amino acids. V shed 7 bases and J shed 5 bases, with 21 bases lying between them.

This rearrangement joins TRBV6-5 to TRBJ1-2; D gene unclear. Germline V gene lookup returns CDR1 MNHEY and CDR2 SVGAGI. V lost 0 bases and J lost 8, with 13 bases in between. The CDR3 has 14 residues. The CDR3 nucleotides are TGTGCCAGCAGTTACTCGATGGAGGGCGGCGGCTACACCTTC. This gives the protein CASSYSMEGGGYTF.

The chain joins TRBV19 to TRBJ1-3; TRBD1 agrees at 7 bases. This CDR3 spans 16 amino acids. The V gene end was trimmed by 6 bases and the J gene end by 0 bases; junction bases not matched to a gene: 8. Per the germline V gene, CDR1 is LNHDA and CDR2 is SQIVND (reference sequence). The CDR3 region is CASRSTGQTSGNTIYF. The CDR3 region has the DNA TGTGCCAGTAGGTCAACGGGACAGACCTCTGGAAACACCATATATTTT.

The chain combines TRBV19 with TRBJ2-2; weak D call: TRBD1 (5 bases). V gave up 3 bases and J gave up 9 bases, with 14 bases separating them. CDR1 and CDR2 from the germline V gene are LNHDA and SQIVND (reference sequence). The CDR3 contains 14 residues. Here the CDR3 DNA reads TGTGCCAGTAGTATCCGGACACTCGACCGGGAGCTGTTTTTT. As protein: CASSIRTLDRELFF.

This sequence joins TRBV28 and TRBJ1-2; 8 bases align to TRBD1. The CDR3 loop spans 13 amino acids. V was pared by 7 bases and J by 8 bases, with 9 bases of the junction left unmatched. Germline V gene lookup returns CDR1 MDHEN and CDR2 SYDVKM. CDR3 protein: CASTLGGTGGYTF. Written as DNA, the CDR3 is TGTGCCAGCACCCTGGGGGGGACAGGCGGCTACACCTTC.

V and J are TRBV19 and TRBJ2-7; 7 bases are a match to TRBD1. J gave up 12 bases and V 4 bases, and 12 bases lay outside the gene matches. Germline lookup yields CDR1 LNHDA and CDR2 SQIVND (reference sequence). CDR3 size: 13 residues. In nucleotides, the CDR3 is TGTGCCAGTAGTACCCGACAGGGTGGGCCCAGGTACTTC. It yields the protein CASSTRQGGPRYF.

The chain uses TRBV18 and TRBJ1-6; D is unclear. Per germline, CDR1 KGHSH and CDR2 LQKENI. Trimming took 2 bases from V and 8 from J, leaving 19 bases between them. The CDR3 extends over 17 amino acids. The CDR3 nucleotides are TGTGCCAGCTCACCAAAGGGTAGCGGGTTGAGGGATTCACCCCTCCACTTT. Its protein is CASSPKGSGLRDSPLHF. Based on the CDR3 plus reference TRBV18 and TRBJ1-6, the full variable domain is NAGVMQNPRHLVRRRGQEARLRCSPMKGHSHVYWYRQLPEEGLKFMVYLQKENIIDESGMPKERFSAEFPKEGPSILRIQQVVRGDSAAYFCASSPKGSGLRDSPLHFGNGTRLTVT.

The V gene is TRBV28, the J gene TRBJ1-2; TRBD1 aligns across 10 bases. CDR1 and CDR2 (germline): MDHEN, SYDVKM. CDR3 length: 16 amino acids. The junction had 11 bases not matched to a gene; V was cut back by 6 bases and J by 4 bases. The CDR3 bases are TGTGCCAGCAGCACCGGGACAGGGGTGCGGCTCTATGGCTACACCTTC. This gives the protein CASSTGTGVRLYGYTF.

This chain uses TRBV7-8 with TRBJ2-2, with 9 bases that match TRBD1. This CDR3 contains 15 residues. From germline, CDR1 is SGHVS and CDR2 FQNEAQ. With 5 bases clipped from V and 4 bases from J, the junction kept 5 bases outside the gene matches. In DNA, the CDR3 is TGTGCCAGCAGCACGGGACAGGGTGTCACCGGGGAGCTGTTTTTT. This gives the protein CASSTGQGVTGELFF. Full variable domain (rest looked up from reference TRBV7-8 and TRBJ2-2): GAGVSQSPRYKVAKRGQDVALRCDPISGHVSLFWYQQALGQGPEFLTYFQNEAQLDKSGLPSDRFFAERPEGSVSTLKIQRTQQEDSAVYLCASSTGQGVTGELFFGEGSRLTVL.

The chain couples TRBV11-2 to TRBJ2-7; 10 bases line up with TRBD2. Germline V gene data show CDR1 as SGHAT and CDR2 as FQNNGV. The CDR3 has 18 residues. V was pared by 5 bases and J by 2 bases, with 15 bases of the junction left unmatched. In DNA form, the CDR3 reads TGTGCCAGCAGCCCCTGGGGGGCCGGGACTAGCGTTCCCTACGAGCAGTACTTC. This sequence encodes CASSPWGAGTSVPYEQYF.

The chain employs TRBV10-1 and TRBJ1-1; no firm D call. V was clipped by 2 bases and J by 5 bases, with 15 bases between them. CDR1 and CDR2 (germline): WNHNN, SYGVQD (reference sequence). The CDR3 has 15 residues. The CDR3 region has the DNA TGCGCCAGCAGTGAGAGCGGCGGATTGGGGACTGAAGCTTTCTTT. Translated, it gives CASSESGGLGTEAFF.

The chain combines TRBV5-1 with TRBJ2-3; D possibly corresponds to TRBD1 (7 bases). Germline V lookup: CDR1 SGHRS, CDR2 YFSETQ. V lost 4 bases, J lost 0 bases, and 12 bases lay in between. The CDR3 extends over 15 amino acids. This CDR3 reads CASSTRGDSTDTQYF. CDR3 in DNA: TGCGCCAGCAGCACCAGGGGGGACAGCACAGATACGCAGTATTTT.

This clone came up once. This chain joins TRBV5-1 and TRBJ2-2; D call uncertain. The CDR3 loop spans 14 amino acids. Germline values: CDR1 SGHRS, CDR2 YFSETQ. V lost 6 bases, J lost 0 bases, and 9 bases lay in between. CDR3 region: CASNYRANTGELFF. As DNA, the CDR3 is TGCGCCAGCAACTACCGCGCGAACACCGGGGAGCTGTTTTTT.

This clone has a handful of counts. The chain is built from TRBV3-1 (or the pseudogene TRBV3-2) and TRBJ1-1; D gene ambiguous. The CDR3 is 16 residues long. The V gene's germline CDR1 is LGHDT and CDR2 YNNKEL (reference sequence). V was shortened by 0 bases and J by 0 bases, with 11 bases between the two germline ends. CDR3 in amino acids: CASSQDPGDLNTEAFF. DNA of the CDR3: TGTGCCAGCAGCCAAGATCCAGGTGACCTGAACACTGAAGCTTTCTTT.

A few counts support this clone. The chain links TRBV4-1 to TRBJ1-5; D is perhaps TRBD1 (6 bases). The V and J ends lost 1 base and 3 bases respectively, with 16 bases between them. There are 17 residues in the CDR3. CDR1 MGHRA and CDR2 YSYEKL come from the germline V gene. In DNA, the CDR3 is TGCGCCAGCAGCCAAGCTCCTGCTAGGGGGTACAATCAGCCCCAGCATTTT. This gives the protein CASSQAPARGYNQPQHF.

The rearrangement joins TRBV6-1 to TRBJ1-3, with 9 bases matching TRBD1. The CDR3 loop spans 18 amino acids. From germline, CDR1 is MNHNS and CDR2 SASEGT. V shed 4 bases and J 5 bases; nucleotides not matched to a gene: 15. The CDR3 sequence: CASSVRNTGGAPRNTIYF. CDR3 bases: TGTGCCAGCAGTGTACGGAACACAGGGGGCGCTCCCAGAAACACCATATATTTT.

DNA for the CDR3: TGCGCCAGCAGCTCCGGGACAGGGCCTAATGAAAAACTGTTTTTT. This codes for CASSSGTGPNEKLFF. The V and J genes are TRBV5-1 and TRBJ1-4, with 9 positions matching TRBD1. This CDR3 spans 15 amino acids. J lost 3 bases, V lost 3 bases, and 3 bases had no gene match. The germline V gene has CDR1 SGHRS and CDR2 YFSETQ.

The chain has TRBV5-4 and TRBJ1-2; weak D call: TRBD1 (6 bases). Trimming took 0 bases from V and 1 from J, leaving 7 bases between them. Germline-derived CDR1 and CDR2 are SGHNT and YYREEE (reference sequence). The CDR3 covers 14 residues. The CDR3 DNA is TGTGCCAGCAGCTTGGAACAGGGTAACTATGGCTACACCTTC. The encoded protein is CASSLEQGNYGYTF. Together with reference TRBV5-4 and TRBJ1-2, the CDR3 gives the full variable domain: ETGVTQSPTHLIKTRGQQVTLRCSSQSGHNTVSWYQQALGQGPQFIFQYYREEENGRGNFPPRFSGLQFPNYSSELNVNALELDDSALYLCASSLEQGNYGYTFGSGTRLTVV.